This T cell receptor beta chain was recorded in a study of cytomegalovirus exposure and HLA in healthy donors. Comments on this clone: Its specificity is unknown.

13 Jbeta primers and 60 Vbeta primers were used for the PCR. Sequenced by immunoSEQ multiplex PCR; TCRdb stores in-frame clones only, minus some. The sample lists roughly 100,000 clones, over 65% occurring once. General observations from the study: Donors belonging to an Asian-associated ancestry cluster reportedly showed fewer N-insertions in productive TCRs than the roughly 700-donor mean, according to what a later analysis found.

The source is a human donor in good health. The source material was PBMCs.

In DNA form, the CDR3 reads TGTGCCAGCAGCGACCTGGACAGCTCCTATGGCTACACCTTC. This codes for CASSDLDSSYGYTF. This chain uses TRBV2 with TRBJ1-2, with a weak D call TRBD1 (6 bases). Germline V gene data show CDR1 as SNHLY and CDR2 as FYNNEI. The CDR3 is 14 amino acids. Between the trimmed V and J ends, which lost 6 bases and 4 bases, there was a span of 15 bases.